This is a list of T cell receptor beta chains from one sample in a study of cytomegalovirus exposure and HLA in healthy donors. Measured with immunoSEQ multiplex PCR; TCRdb has only the in-frame clones, and not every one. This repertoire shows a few hundred thousand clones, 77% found once; its top ten account for roughly 2.5%. What was sequenced was PBMCs. These receptors originate from a woman aged 55 to 70 in good health and CMV-seropositive. Both conserved end residues are part of each CDR3. The D gene is left open where the match is weak. The size field is filled for only some rows; it gives once, few, many or a size class.

TGTGCCAGTAGCCCCGGGACATCTAATGAAAAACTGTTTTTT | CASSPGTSNEKLFF | TRBV19 | - | - | TRBJ1-4
TGTGCCAGCAGCCGACAGGGGAACACCGGGGAGCTGTTTTTT | CASSRQGNTGELFF | TRBV11-3 | TRBD1 | - | TRBJ2-2
TGTGCCAGCTCACCGGGGCAGGTACGCTCTGGGGCCAACGTCCTGACTTTC | CASSPGQVRSGANVLTF | TRBV18 | - | - | TRBJ2-6
TGTGCCAGTAGTATAGTAGAGGCCGGATTAAACGAGCAGTACTTC | CASSIVEAGLNEQYF | TRBV19 | - | - | TRBJ2-7
TGTGCCAGCAGTTATTCCCCACGGGGCAATCAGCCCCAGCATTTT | CASSYSPRGNQPQHF | TRBV6-5 | - | - | TRBJ1-5
TGTGCCAGCAGCTTCGGGGGTATGGGGACTGAAGCTTTCTTT | CASSFGGMGTEAFF | TRBV7-9 | - | few | TRBJ1-1
TGTGCCAGCAGTCCCACGGGGTGGGGTACTGAAGCTTTCTTT | CASSPTGWGTEAFF | TRBV6-5 | - | - | TRBJ1-1
TGTGCCAGCAGTGGTAACAGGGATCAGCCCCAGCATTTT | CASSGNRDQPQHF | TRBV2 | - | once | TRBJ1-5
TGTGCCAGCACCTTAAAGGGGGACACCTATAGCAATCAGCCCCAGCATTTT | CASTLKGDTYSNQPQHF | TRBV21-1 | - | once | TRBJ1-5
TGCGCCAGCAGCCCCCAGGGCACAGATACGCAGTATTTT | CASSPQGTDTQYF | TRBV5-1 | - | - | TRBJ2-3
TGTGCCTGGAGTGGGGCGACGAATGAAAAACTGTTTTTT | CAWSGATNEKLFF | TRBV30 | - | - | TRBJ1-4
TGTGCCAGCACCCCTGTACGGACAGAATTCGTCAATGGCTACACCTTC | CASTPVRTEFVNGYTF | TRBV5-4 | - | - | TRBJ1-2
TGCGCCAGCAGCTCCACGACAACAGATACGCAGTATTTT | CASSSTTTDTQYF | TRBV5-1 | - | - | TRBJ2-3
TGTGCCATCAGTGAGAGGGGAAGGGGGACCTACGAGCAGTACTTC | CAISERGRGTYEQYF | TRBV10-3 | - | - | TRBJ2-7
TGTGCCAGCAGAAGCCCGGGGAGAGCGGCTGGCTACACCTTC | CASRSPGRAAGYTF | TRBV7-2 | - | - | TRBJ1-2
TGTGCCAGCAGCCAGGTGGGACTAGGGGCGTCGGCCAAAAACATTCAGTACTTC | CASSQVGLGASAKNIQYF | TRBV5-6 | TRBD2 | - | TRBJ2-4